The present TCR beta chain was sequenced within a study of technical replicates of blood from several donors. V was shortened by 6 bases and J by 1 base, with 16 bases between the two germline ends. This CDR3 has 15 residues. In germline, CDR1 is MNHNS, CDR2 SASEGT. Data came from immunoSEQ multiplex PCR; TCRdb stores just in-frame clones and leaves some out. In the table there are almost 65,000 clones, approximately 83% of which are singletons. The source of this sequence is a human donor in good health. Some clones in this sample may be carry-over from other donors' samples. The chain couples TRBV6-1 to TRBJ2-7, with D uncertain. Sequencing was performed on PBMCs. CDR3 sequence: CASRTHAGSSYEQYF. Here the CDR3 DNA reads TGTGCCAGCAGGACCCACGCAGGCAGTTCCTACGAGCAGTACTTC.